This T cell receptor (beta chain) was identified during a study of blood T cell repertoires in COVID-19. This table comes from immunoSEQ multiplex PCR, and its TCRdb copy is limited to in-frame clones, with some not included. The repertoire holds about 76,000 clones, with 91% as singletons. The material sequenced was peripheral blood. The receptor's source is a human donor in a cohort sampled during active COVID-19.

CDR3 residues: CASSPGLASADTQYF. The CDR3 nucleotides are TGTGCCAGCAGCCCGGGACTAGCGTCGGCAGATACGCAGTATTTT. The chain has TRBV3-1 (or the pseudogene TRBV3-2) and TRBJ2-3; 10 nucleotides align to TRBD2. CDR3 length: 15 amino acids. The trim removed 4 bases at V and 4 bases at J, leaving 5 bases unmatched. Germline V CDR1 and CDR2: LGHDT, YNNKEL (reference sequence).